This TCR beta chain was sequenced during a study of CD8+ T cells in alopecia areata. Following extraction, RNA underwent reverse transcription to cDNA, which served as the sequencing template. Produced via immunoSEQ multiplex PCR; TCRdb's table is partial and in-frame only. The repertoire consists of hundreds of thousands of clones, with 50% to 70% occurring once and the leading ten covering approximately 0.44%. The V segment lost 2 bases and the J segment 4 bases; nucleotides outside the gene matches: 0. CDR1 and CDR2 from the germline V gene are MNHNY and SVGAGI (reference sequence). The CDR3 spans 13 residues.

The chain combines TRBV6-6 with TRBJ2-3; 7 positions match TRBD2. The clonotype comes from a human donor with alopecia areata. The sequenced sample was CD4+ T cells sorted from blood, obtained at week 0. CDR3 sequence reads: CASSYRGADTQYF. In DNA, the CDR3 is TGTGCCAGCAGTTACCGGGGGGCAGATACGCAGTATTTT.